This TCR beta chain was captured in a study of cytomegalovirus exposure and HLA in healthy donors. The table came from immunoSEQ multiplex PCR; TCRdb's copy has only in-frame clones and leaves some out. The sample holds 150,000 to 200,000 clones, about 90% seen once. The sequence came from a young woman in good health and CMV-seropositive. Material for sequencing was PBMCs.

The CDR3 DNA reads TGTGCCAGCAGTTTATCATTTCCACCAACCGGGACAAACACTGAAGCTTTCTTT. Its translation is CASSLSFPPTGTNTEAFF. The chain carries TRBV27 and TRBJ1-1, with D tentatively TRBD1 (6 bases). Germline CDR1 MNHEY, CDR2 SMNVEV (reference sequence). Trimming stripped 0 bases from V and 2 bases from J, with 19 bases between. This CDR3 has 18 amino acids.